Listed below are T cell receptor beta chains from one sample, sequenced in a study of T cells after yellow fever vaccination. TCRdb processed the 5' RACE reads anew with MiXCR; each CDR3 protein has one entry. Counted here are around 530,000 distinct CDR3 sequences, about a sixth occurring once; the ten biggest clones make up roughly 17%. The source was PBMCs, collected 5 days after the first yellow fever vaccination. The receptors derive from a man aged 18 to 29 who received the YFV17D yellow fever vaccine. Both conserved end residues are part of each CDR3. Fields, in order: V gene, CDR3 length, J gene, D gene, clone size, CDR3 protein, CDR3 DNA. D genes are given only for firm matches. The size field is filled for only some rows; it gives once, few, many or a size class.

V gene: TRBV12-3/TRBV12-4
CDR3 length: 14
J gene: TRBJ1-1
D gene: TRBD1
clone size: many
CDR3 protein: CASSPRGGLTEAFF
CDR3 DNA: TGTGCCAGCAGCCCCAGGGGGGGGCTTACTGAAGCTTTCTTT

V gene: TRBV7-9
CDR3 length: 15
J gene: TRBJ1-5
D gene: NA
clone size: NA
CDR3 protein: CASSLTVVSNQPQHF
CDR3 DNA: TGTGCCAGCAGCCTGACAGTCGTTAGCAATCAGCCCCAGCATTTT

V gene: TRBV12-3/TRBV12-4
CDR3 length: 16
J gene: TRBJ2-5
D gene: NA
clone size: few
CDR3 protein: CASSLTVWVREETQYF
CDR3 DNA: TGTGCCAGCAGTTTGACGGTGTGGGTGAGGGAAGAGACCCAGTACTTC

V gene: TRBV20-1
CDR3 length: 12
J gene: TRBJ2-5
D gene: NA
clone size: NA
CDR3 protein: CSASPGEETQYF
CDR3 DNA: TGCAGTGCCAGTCCAGGGGAGGAGACCCAGTACTTC

V gene: TRBV4-1
CDR3 length: 12
J gene: TRBJ1-2
D gene: NA
clone size: NA
CDR3 protein: CASSQDPLGYTF
CDR3 DNA: TGCGCCAGCAGCCAAGATCCCTTGGGCTACACCTTC

V gene: TRBV12-3/TRBV12-4
CDR3 length: 15
J gene: TRBJ1-2
D gene: TRBD1
clone size: NA
CDR3 protein: CASSLAGQGWYGYTF
CDR3 DNA: TGTGCCAGCAGTTTAGCGGGACAGGGCTGGTATGGCTACACCTTC

V gene: TRBV20-1
CDR3 length: 14
J gene: TRBJ1-3
D gene: NA
clone size: few
CDR3 protein: CSARVSTKGNTIYF
CDR3 DNA: TGCAGTGCTAGAGTATCAACCAAGGGAAACACCATATATTTT

V gene: TRBV7-3
CDR3 length: 13
J gene: TRBJ1-5
D gene: NA
clone size: NA
CDR3 protein: CASSYDPGQPQHF
CDR3 DNA: TGTGCCAGCAGCTACGACCCCGGTCAGCCCCAGCATTTT

V gene: TRBV3-1
CDR3 length: 15
J gene: TRBJ2-7
D gene: NA
clone size: NA
CDR3 protein: CASSQGQGIDYEQYF
CDR3 DNA: TGTGCCAGCAGCCAAGGGCAGGGTATCGACTACGAGCAGTACTTC

V gene: TRBV5-1
CDR3 length: 15
J gene: TRBJ1-2
D gene: TRBD1
clone size: few
CDR3 protein: CASRQLQGGNYGYTF
CDR3 DNA: TGCGCCAGCAGACAACTTCAGGGGGGGAACTATGGCTACACCTTC

V gene: TRBV4-1
CDR3 length: 11
J gene: TRBJ1-2
D gene: NA
clone size: many
CDR3 protein: CASSQGSGYTF
CDR3 DNA: TGCGCCAGCAGCCAAGGTAGTGGCTACACCTTC

V gene: TRBV20-1
CDR3 length: 14
J gene: TRBJ1-2
D gene: NA
clone size: few
CDR3 protein: CSALTGTENYGYTF
CDR3 DNA: TGCAGTGCGCTGACCGGGACCGAAAACTATGGCTACACCTTC

V gene: TRBV5-1
CDR3 length: 15
J gene: TRBJ2-2
D gene: TRBD1
clone size: NA
CDR3 protein: CASRPTGGNTGELFF
CDR3 DNA: TGCGCCAGCAGGCCCACAGGGGGGAACACCGGGGAGCTGTTTTTT

V gene: TRBV6-5
CDR3 length: 17
J gene: TRBJ2-7
D gene: NA
clone size: NA
CDR3 protein: CASSFTTGLVGAYEQYF
CDR3 DNA: TGTGCCAGCAGTTTCACAACAGGTTTAGTGGGGGCCTACGAGCAGTACTTC

V gene: TRBV7-2
CDR3 length: 15
J gene: TRBJ1-5
D gene: TRBD1
clone size: NA
CDR3 protein: CASSITGTGNQPQHF
CDR3 DNA: TGTGCCAGCAGCATTACCGGGACAGGGAACCAGCCCCAGCATTTT

V gene: TRBV19
CDR3 length: 14
J gene: TRBJ1-5
D gene: NA
clone size: many
CDR3 protein: CATQGTPYNQPQHF
CDR3 DNA: TGTGCCACCCAGGGGACACCCTACAATCAGCCCCAGCATTTT

V gene: TRBV7-2
CDR3 length: 13
J gene: TRBJ1-2
D gene: NA
clone size: NA
CDR3 protein: CASSSGGDYGYTF
CDR3 DNA: TGTGCCAGCAGCTCTGGGGGAGACTATGGCTACACCTTC

V gene: TRBV4-2
CDR3 length: 18
J gene: TRBJ2-5
D gene: TRBD2
clone size: NA
CDR3 protein: CASSQDIASGGHQETQYF
CDR3 DNA: TGTGCCAGCAGCCAAGATATCGCTAGCGGGGGCCACCAAGAGACCCAGTACTTC

V gene: TRBV6-2/TRBV6-3
CDR3 length: 13
J gene: TRBJ2-2
D gene: NA
clone size: NA
CDR3 protein: CASSYGSSGELFF
CDR3 DNA: TGTGCCAGCAGTTATGGGTCTTCCGGGGAGCTGTTTTTT

V gene: TRBV6-2/TRBV6-3
CDR3 length: 15
J gene: TRBJ1-1
D gene: TRBD1
clone size: NA
CDR3 protein: CASSRTGEGRTEAFF
CDR3 DNA: TGTGCCAGCAGTCGAACAGGGGAAGGTCGAACTGAAGCTTTCTTT

V gene: TRBV20-1
CDR3 length: 13
J gene: TRBJ2-3
D gene: NA
clone size: NA
CDR3 protein: CSARADPTDTQYF
CDR3 DNA: TGCAGTGCTAGGGCGGATCCCACAGATACGCAGTATTTT

V gene: TRBV30
CDR3 length: 13
J gene: TRBJ2-1
D gene: NA
clone size: NA
CDR3 protein: CAWSLGSHNEQFF
CDR3 DNA: TGTGCCTGGAGTCTCGGGTCACACAATGAGCAGTTCTTC

V gene: TRBV5-1
CDR3 length: 13
J gene: TRBJ2-7
D gene: TRBD1
clone size: NA
CDR3 protein: CASRPTGSNEQYF
CDR3 DNA: TGCGCCAGCAGGCCGACAGGGAGCAACGAGCAGTACTTC

V gene: TRBV12-3/TRBV12-4
CDR3 length: 18
J gene: TRBJ2-6
D gene: TRBD1
clone size: NA
CDR3 protein: CASSLTPRDRVGANVLTF
CDR3 DNA: TGTGCCAGCAGTTTAACCCCAAGGGACAGGGTTGGGGCCAACGTCCTGACTTTC

V gene: TRBV29-1
CDR3 length: 12
J gene: TRBJ1-1
D gene: NA
clone size: NA
CDR3 protein: CSVAPGGSEAFF
CDR3 DNA: TGCAGCGTTGCTCCGGGGGGGTCTGAAGCTTTCTTT

V gene: TRBV2
CDR3 length: 15
J gene: TRBJ2-2
D gene: NA
clone size: NA
CDR3 protein: CASSGSGLRTGELFF
CDR3 DNA: TGTGCCAGCAGTGGCTCGGGCCTACGCACCGGGGAGCTGTTTTTT

V gene: TRBV4-1
CDR3 length: 17
J gene: TRBJ1-5
D gene: TRBD1
clone size: NA
CDR3 protein: CASSQGPGQRRNQPQHF
CDR3 DNA: TGCGCCAGCAGCCAAGGACCGGGACAGCGCCGCAATCAGCCCCAGCATTTT

V gene: TRBV27
CDR3 length: 17
J gene: TRBJ1-1
D gene: TRBD1
clone size: few
CDR3 protein: CASSLCRGRAWDTEAFF
CDR3 DNA: TGTGCCAGCAGTTTATGCAGGGGGCGGGCTTGGGACACTGAAGCTTTCTTT

V gene: TRBV4-1
CDR3 length: 22
J gene: TRBJ2-1
D gene: NA
clone size: NA
CDR3 protein: CASSVGRGRGLGTETRNNEQFF
CDR3 DNA: TGCGCCAGCAGCGTCGGCAGGGGACGAGGACTGGGTACCGAAACCCGAAACAATGAGCAGTTCTTC

V gene: TRBV18
CDR3 length: 13
J gene: TRBJ1-4
D gene: NA
clone size: NA
CDR3 protein: CASSARAQEKLFF
CDR3 DNA: TGTGCCAGCTCAGCCAGGGCCCAGGAAAAACTGTTTTTT

V gene: TRBV6-1
CDR3 length: 13
J gene: TRBJ1-2
D gene: TRBD1
clone size: NA
CDR3 protein: CASSRQGVGGYTF
CDR3 DNA: TGTGCCAGCAGCAGACAGGGGGTTGGAGGCTACACCTTC

V gene: TRBV20-1
CDR3 length: 13
J gene: TRBJ2-5
D gene: NA
clone size: few
CDR3 protein: CSARGGFQETQYF
CDR3 DNA: TGCAGTGCTAGAGGAGGGTTCCAAGAGACCCAGTACTTC

V gene: TRBV15
CDR3 length: 13
J gene: TRBJ2-1
D gene: NA
clone size: few
CDR3 protein: CATSLQVYNEQFF
CDR3 DNA: TGTGCCACCAGCTTACAGGTATACAATGAGCAGTTCTTC

V gene: TRBV4-3
CDR3 length: 17
J gene: TRBJ1-5
D gene: NA
clone size: NA
CDR3 protein: CASSPPGKLTPNQPQHF
CDR3 DNA: TGCGCCAGCAGCCCTCCGGGAAAACTCACCCCTAATCAGCCCCAGCATTTT

V gene: TRBV9
CDR3 length: 15
J gene: TRBJ1-2
D gene: NA
clone size: many
CDR3 protein: CASSPPGPTNYGYTF
CDR3 DNA: TGTGCCAGCAGCCCCCCGGGTCCGACTAACTATGGCTACACCTTC

V gene: TRBV5-1
CDR3 length: 16
J gene: TRBJ1-2
D gene: TRBD1
clone size: NA
CDR3 protein: CASSFRHRGTNYGYTF
CDR3 DNA: TGCGCCAGCAGCTTTCGTCACAGGGGGACTAACTATGGCTACACCTTC

V gene: TRBV7-3
CDR3 length: 16
J gene: TRBJ2-5
D gene: NA
clone size: NA
CDR3 protein: CASSLNGARYQETQYF
CDR3 DNA: TGTGCCAGCAGCTTAAATGGGGCTCGGTACCAAGAGACCCAGTACTTC

V gene: TRBV20-1
CDR3 length: 15
J gene: TRBJ2-3
D gene: TRBD2
clone size: NA
CDR3 protein: CSALQGRGARDTQYF
CDR3 DNA: TGCAGTGCCCTTCAGGGGCGGGGGGCCAGAGATACGCAGTATTTT

V gene: TRBV7-8
CDR3 length: 16
J gene: TRBJ2-5
D gene: TRBD2
clone size: few
CDR3 protein: CASSLGTSGGQETQYF
CDR3 DNA: TGTGCCAGCAGCTTAGGGACTAGCGGGGGGCAAGAGACCCAGTACTTC

V gene: TRBV7-2
CDR3 length: 15
J gene: TRBJ1-2
D gene: NA
clone size: NA
CDR3 protein: CASSLAPRGNYGYTF
CDR3 DNA: TGTGCCAGCAGCTTAGCCCCCCGGGGAAACTATGGCTACACCTTC

V gene: TRBV10-3
CDR3 length: 15
J gene: TRBJ1-5
D gene: TRBD1
clone size: NA
CDR3 protein: CAISDRTGANQPQHF
CDR3 DNA: TGTGCCATCAGTGATAGGACAGGTGCGAATCAGCCCCAGCATTTT

V gene: TRBV29-1
CDR3 length: 12
J gene: TRBJ1-1
D gene: NA
clone size: few
CDR3 protein: CSVEQGGTEAFF
CDR3 DNA: TGCAGCGTTGAACAGGGAGGGACTGAAGCTTTCTTT

V gene: TRBV9
CDR3 length: 14
J gene: TRBJ2-1
D gene: TRBD1
clone size: NA
CDR3 protein: CASSTLRGGCLEFF
CDR3 DNA: TGTGCCAGCAGCACGTTAAGAGGGGGCTGTCTAGAGTTCTTC

V gene: TRBV9
CDR3 length: 13
J gene: TRBJ1-6
D gene: NA
clone size: NA
CDR3 protein: CASSETYNSPLHF
CDR3 DNA: TGTGCCAGCAGCGAAACTTATAATTCACCCCTCCACTTT

V gene: TRBV20-1
CDR3 length: 16
J gene: TRBJ2-6
D gene: NA
clone size: NA
CDR3 protein: CSARDRAYSGANVLTF
CDR3 DNA: TGCAGTGCTAGAGACAGGGCGTACTCTGGGGCCAACGTCCTGACTTTC

V gene: TRBV19
CDR3 length: 14
J gene: TRBJ2-2
D gene: NA
clone size: NA
CDR3 protein: CASSIVLVTGELFF
CDR3 DNA: TGTGCCAGTAGTATAGTACTCGTCACCGGGGAGCTGTTTTTT

V gene: TRBV7-2
CDR3 length: 15
J gene: TRBJ2-3
D gene: TRBD2
clone size: NA
CDR3 protein: CASSQDGGRADTQYF
CDR3 DNA: TGTGCCAGCAGCCAAGATGGGGGGAGGGCAGATACGCAGTATTTT

V gene: TRBV18
CDR3 length: 15
J gene: TRBJ1-3
D gene: NA
clone size: few
CDR3 protein: CASSPNTLSGNTIYF
CDR3 DNA: TGTGCCAGCTCACCGAATACTCTCTCTGGAAACACCATATATTTT

V gene: TRBV7-9
CDR3 length: 15
J gene: TRBJ1-1
D gene: NA
clone size: few
CDR3 protein: CASSLVGRLNTEAFF
CDR3 DNA: TGTGCCAGCAGCTTAGTGGGCAGACTGAACACTGAAGCTTTCTTT

V gene: TRBV12-3/TRBV12-4
CDR3 length: 11
J gene: TRBJ1-3
D gene: NA
clone size: NA
CDR3 protein: CASSLSRTIYF
CDR3 DNA: TGTGCCAGCAGTTTAAGTCGCACCATATATTTT

V gene: TRBV6-5
CDR3 length: 14
J gene: TRBJ1-4
D gene: NA
clone size: NA
CDR3 protein: CASSYSQVREKLFF
CDR3 DNA: TGTGCCAGCAGTTACTCACAGGTCAGGGAAAAACTGTTTTTT

V gene: TRBV18
CDR3 length: 13
J gene: TRBJ2-4
D gene: NA
clone size: NA
CDR3 protein: CASSSLNADIQYF
CDR3 DNA: TGTGCCAGCTCAAGTTTGAACGCCGACATTCAGTACTTC

V gene: TRBV2
CDR3 length: 12
J gene: TRBJ2-5
D gene: NA
clone size: many
CDR3 protein: CASSEGAETQYF
CDR3 DNA: TGTGCCAGCAGTGAGGGAGCGGAGACCCAGTACTTC

V gene: TRBV5-1
CDR3 length: 16
J gene: TRBJ2-3
D gene: TRBD1
clone size: few
CDR3 protein: CASSLPSTGDPDTQYF
CDR3 DNA: TGCGCCAGCAGCTTGCCTTCGACAGGGGATCCAGATACGCAGTATTTT

V gene: TRBV3-1
CDR3 length: 16
J gene: TRBJ2-3
D gene: TRBD2
clone size: few
CDR3 protein: CASSHRGLAGTDTQYF
CDR3 DNA: TGTGCCAGCAGCCACCGGGGACTAGCGGGGACAGATACGCAGTATTTT

V gene: TRBV7-2
CDR3 length: 17
J gene: TRBJ2-2
D gene: TRBD1
clone size: NA
CDR3 protein: CASSLVEGQGLGGELFF
CDR3 DNA: TGTGCCAGCAGCTTAGTGGAAGGACAGGGGCTGGGCGGGGAGCTGTTTTTT

V gene: TRBV15
CDR3 length: 13
J gene: TRBJ2-3
D gene: NA
clone size: NA
CDR3 protein: CATGWIRTDTQYF
CDR3 DNA: TGTGCCACCGGGTGGATACGCACAGATACGCAGTATTTT

V gene: TRBV5-1
CDR3 length: 11
J gene: TRBJ2-1
D gene: NA
clone size: few
CDR3 protein: CASRLANEQFF
CDR3 DNA: TGCGCCAGCAGATTAGCCAATGAGCAGTTCTTC

V gene: TRBV14
CDR3 length: 14
J gene: TRBJ2-3
D gene: NA
clone size: NA
CDR3 protein: CASSPGFVTDTQYF
CDR3 DNA: TGTGCCAGCAGCCCCGGTTTTGTCACAGATACGCAGTATTTT